Detailed here is one T cell receptor beta chain. The sample has other DNA sequences that encode this CDR3 too. It was CD45RO-negative cells, positively selected for CCR7, that made up naive CD8 cells, with terminally differentiated effector memory CD45RA+ cells excluded. TCRdb's copy holds only in-frame clones and misses some; the assay was immunoSEQ multiplex PCR. The table lists approximately 1.9 million clones, approximately 92% of them singletons. The source of the sample is a study of shared clonotypes between healthy human individuals. Per germline, CDR1 LGHNA and CDR2 YSLEER. Between the trimmed V and J ends, which lost 1 base and 0 bases, there was a span of 7 bases. The CDR3 covers 15 residues.

The V gene is TRBV4-3, the J gene TRBJ1-5, with no clear D. This clonotype was sampled from a man aged 18 to 30 in good health. Some clones in this sample may be carry-over from other donors' samples. Sequencing was carried out using naive CD8+ T cells from PBMCs. This chain's CDR3 is CASSQGTASNQPQHF. CDR3 bases: TGCGCCAGCAGCCAAGGCACGGCTAGCAATCAGCCCCAGCATTTT.